The 26 T cell receptor beta chains below come from one sample, sequenced in a study of T cell changes during pregnancy in multiple sclerosis. Clones were read by immunoSEQ multiplex PCR, and TCRdb kept only the in-frame ones, dropping some. The data hold tens of thousands of clones, with approximately 91% observed a single time. The starting material was PBMCs, obtained in the first trimester of pregnancy. The origin of the receptors is a female donor in good health, serving as a control in a pregnancy study. Some clones in this sample may be carry-over from other donors' samples.

The chain has TRBV4-1 and TRBJ2-1, with 7 bases that match TRBD2. The V and J ends lost 6 bases and 11 bases, in that order; junction bases with no gene match: 7. Germline assignment: CDR1 MGHRA and CDR2 YSYEKL. This CDR3 comprises 12 residues. The CDR3, as DNA: TGCGCCAGCAGTCAAACCGGGACTAAGCAGTTCTTC. Its protein is CASSQTGTKQFF.

This sequence joins TRBV11-2 and TRBJ1-5; D perhaps matches TRBD1 (6 bases). The CDR3 consists of 15 residues. The V gene lost 0 bases and the J gene lost 5 bases, with 11 bases spanning the gap. The germline gives CDR1 SGHAT, CDR2 FQNNGV. CDR3 region: CASSLDPGGYQPQHF. The DNA of the CDR3 is TGTGCCAGCAGCTTAGATCCTGGGGGCTATCAGCCCCAGCATTTT. The full variable domain, rest sourced from reference TRBV11-2 and TRBJ1-5, is EAGVAQSPRYKIIEKRQSVAFWCNPISGHATLYWYQQILGQGPKLLIQFQNNGVVDDSQLPKDRFSAERLKGVDSTLKIQPAKLEDSAVYLCASSLDPGGYQPQHFGDGTRLSIL.

The rearrangement joins TRBV5-1 to TRBJ1-5; 9 bases align to TRBD1. The V gene end was trimmed by 3 bases and the J gene end by 4 bases; junction bases not matched to a gene: 5. Germline V gene lookup returns CDR1 SGHRS and CDR2 YFSETQ. The CDR3 loop spans 15 amino acids. The CDR3 nucleotides are TGCGCCAGCAGCTCAGGACAGGGGAGTAATCAGCCCCAGCATTTT. This sequence encodes CASSSGQGSNQPQHF.

The chain joins TRBV25-1 to TRBJ2-2; TRBD1 matches at 9 bases. In germline, CDR1 is MGHDK, CDR2 SYGVNS. Trimming removed 2 bases from V and 3 bases from J; junction bases left unmatched: 1. The CDR3 is 15 amino acids. CDR3 loop: CASSERDRDTGELFF. CDR3 nucleotides: TGTGCCAGCAGTGAACGGGACAGGGACACCGGGGAGCTGTTTTTT.

The rearrangement links TRBV6-5 to TRBJ1-2, with 8 bases fitting TRBD1. Germline V gene sequence: CDR1 MNHEY, CDR2 SVGAGI. J lost 3 bases, V lost 6 bases, and 6 bases had no gene match. This CDR3 is built from 14 residues. The CDR3 spells CASRAGGGYYGYTF. The DNA of the CDR3 is TGTGCCAGCAGAGCAGGGGGCGGGTACTATGGCTACACCTTC.

The V and J genes are TRBV19 and TRBJ2-1; perhaps TRBD2 as D (5 bases). This CDR3 spans 12 amino acids. Trimming removed 4 bases from V and 10 bases from J, with 11 bases in between. From germline, CDR1 is LNHDA and CDR2 SQIVND (reference sequence). DNA for the CDR3: TGTGCCAGTAGTACTCGAGCGGCGGAGCAGTTCTTC. It specifies CASSTRAAEQFF.

This clone came up once. The J gene is TRBJ2-1, the V gene TRBV7-9; tentatively, D is TRBD1 (6 bases). V shed 5 bases and J shed 8 bases, with 19 bases lying between them. Germline CDR1 and CDR2: SEHNR and FQNEAQ (reference sequence). This CDR3 comprises 15 residues. The CDR3 loop is CASSPDGGQRDEQFF. The CDR3 DNA is TGTGCCAGCAGCCCCGACGGTGGACAGAGAGATGAGCAGTTCTTC.

This chain links TRBV5-1 with TRBJ2-3, with D tentatively TRBD2 (6 bases). The length of the CDR3 is 16 residues. V was cut by 1 base and J by 1 base, with 13 bases left in between. Per germline, CDR1 SGHRS and CDR2 YFSETQ. CDR3 in DNA: TGCGCCAGCAGCTTGTGGGCGGGAACTCGCACAGATACGCAGTATTTT. This codes for CASSLWAGTRTDTQYF.

The V call is TRBV9, the J call TRBJ2-7; D perhaps matches TRBD2 (6 bases). The CDR3 is 15 residues long. Germline V CDR1 and CDR2: SGDLS, YYNGEE. Trimming removed 0 bases at V and 2 bases at J, with 12 bases between. The CDR3 bases are TGTGCCAGCAGCGTAGCGGGCGGGACGACCTACGAGCAGTACTTC. It yields the protein CASSVAGGTTYEQYF.

The V call is TRBV5-4, the J call TRBJ1-2; weak D call: TRBD1 (5 bases). V lost 1 base and J lost 4, with 11 bases in between. Germline CDR1 reads SGHNT; CDR2 reads YYREEE (reference sequence). The CDR3 has 14 amino acids. The CDR3 reads CASSLLGRGYGYTF. The CDR3 coding sequence is TGTGCCAGCAGCTTGTTGGGGAGGGGCTATGGCTACACCTTC. Full variable domain (remainder filled in from reference TRBV5-4 and TRBJ1-2): ETGVTQSPTHLIKTRGQQVTLRCSSQSGHNTVSWYQQALGQGPQFIFQYYREEENGRGNFPPRFSGLQFPNYSSELNVNALELDDSALYLCASSLLGRGYGYTFGSGTRLTVV.

V gene TRBV4-2 combines with J gene TRBJ1-1, with D unresolved. The V end lost 0 bases, the J end lost 1 base, and 12 bases lay between the germline ends. This CDR3 is built from 16 residues. CDR1 and CDR2 (germline): LGHNA, YNFKEQ. The CDR3 DNA follows: TGTGCCAGCAGCCAAGATCGGCAGGCCCCGAACACTGAAGCTTTCTTT. Protein: CASSQDRQAPNTEAFF.

The chain links TRBV5-6 to TRBJ1-5; TRBD1 aligns across 11 bases. The V segment lost 4 bases and the J segment 4 bases; nucleotides outside the gene matches: 7. The CDR3 contains 16 residues. CDR1 and CDR2 from the germline V gene are SGHDT and YYEEEE. CDR3 in DNA: TGTGCCAGCAGCCCGGACAGGGGGCGCGATAATCAGCCCCAGCATTTT. Translation: CASSPDRGRDNQPQHF.

The CDR3 loop reads CASSVQDYYYEQYF. Here the CDR3 DNA reads TGTGCCAGCAGCGTCCAAGACTACTACTACGAGCAGTACTTC. The chain uses TRBV9 and TRBJ2-7; a possible D gene is TRBD2 (5 bases). V gave up 2 bases and J gave up 3 bases, with 12 bases separating them. Per the germline V gene, CDR1 is SGDLS and CDR2 is YYNGEE. This CDR3 has 14 amino acids.

The chain joins TRBV2 to TRBJ2-1; TRBD2 matches at 11 bases. J lost 7 bases, V lost 5 bases, and 4 bases had no gene match. Germline V gene sequence: CDR1 SNHLY, CDR2 FYNNEI. This CDR3 region has 14 residues. The CDR3 loop reads CASSSSGGRNEQFF. For the CDR3, the DNA is TGTGCCAGCAGTTCTAGCGGGGGGAGAAATGAGCAGTTCTTC.

CDR3 DNA sequence: TGTGCCAGCAGCACCCTCGGACAGGGCCAGACCCAGTACTTC. Translating gives CASSTLGQGQTQYF. This sequence joins TRBV11-3 and TRBJ2-5, with TRBD1 matching over 8 bases. V trimming: 5 bases; J trimming: 6 bases; junction bases outside the gene matches: 8. The germline V gene encodes CDR1 SGHNT and CDR2 YENEEA. The CDR3 length is 14 residues.

The gene calls are TRBV28 and TRBJ2-7, with 9 positions matching TRBD1. Germline V lookup: CDR1 MDHEN, CDR2 SYDVKM. J lost 7 bases, V lost 4 bases, and 5 bases had no gene match. The CDR3 covers 13 residues. CDR3 sequence: CASSSGTGPEQYF. The CDR3 coding sequence is TGTGCCAGCAGTTCCGGGACAGGGCCGGAGCAGTACTTC.

The chain is built from TRBV28 and TRBJ2-1, with 16 bases lining up with TRBD2. The CDR3 length is 21 residues. Germline V gene sequence: CDR1 MDHEN, CDR2 SYDVKM. The trim removed 7 bases at V and 4 bases at J, leaving 19 bases unmatched. The CDR3 here is CASKGVFLPGLAGGEYNEQFF. The CDR3, as DNA: TGTGCCAGCAAGGGGGTATTCTTACCGGGACTAGCGGGAGGGGAGTACAATGAGCAGTTCTTC.

This clone occurred once. This chain joins TRBV9 and TRBJ1-6; D gene unclear. CDR1 and CDR2 (germline): SGDLS, YYNGEE. This CDR3 spans 14 amino acids. Trimming pared 0 bases from V and 5 bases from J, leaving 6 bases between. CDR3 residues: CASSVVGNNSPLHF. In DNA form, the CDR3 reads TGTGCCAGCAGCGTAGTTGGCAATAATTCACCCCTCCACTTT.

The chain combines TRBV7-8 with TRBJ2-7, with D possibly being TRBD2 (6 bases). The germline V gene encodes CDR1 SGHVS and CDR2 FQNEAQ. The V gene lost 5 bases and the J gene lost 5 bases, with 19 bases spanning the gap. The CDR3 runs 15 residues. CDR3 region: CASSTSGTGDHEQYF. In DNA form, the CDR3 reads TGTGCCAGCAGCACCTCCGGGACGGGAGACCACGAGCAGTACTTC.

V and J are TRBV6-1 and TRBJ1-1; TRBD1 agrees at 7 bases. The CDR3 is 14 residues long. The germline CDR1 and CDR2 sequences are MNHNS and SASEGT. V shed 3 bases and J 1 base; nucleotides not matched to a gene: 2. CDR3 region: CASSETGPNTEAFF. As DNA, the CDR3 is TGTGCCAGCAGTGAGACAGGGCCGAACACTGAAGCTTTCTTT.

The V call is TRBV9, the J call TRBJ2-7; D may be TRBD2 (5 bases). Trimming took 2 bases from V and 3 from J, leaving 15 bases between them. Germline CDR1 SGDLS, CDR2 YYNGEE. This CDR3 region has 15 residues. The CDR3 nucleotides are TGTGCCAGCAGCGTTGGCGGACGGGGATTCTACGAGCAGTACTTC. Its translation is CASSVGGRGFYEQYF.

The chain carries TRBV6-5 and TRBJ2-5; TRBD2 matches 9 bases. The length of the CDR3 is 15 residues. V dropped 4 bases and J dropped 5; count of bases not matched to a gene: 8. Germline values: CDR1 MNHEY, CDR2 SVGAGI. The CDR3 DNA is TGTGCCAGCAGTTGGTCTAGCGGGGTAGGGGAGACCCAGTACTTC. It encodes CASSWSSGVGETQYF.

V is TRBV19 and J is TRBJ1-2; the D gene is possibly TRBD1 (5 bases). Trimming pared 3 bases from V and 8 bases from J, leaving 16 bases between. Germline V CDR1 and CDR2: LNHDA, SQIVND (reference sequence). CDR3 size: 14 residues. The CDR3 protein is CASSIRTSPRGYTF. Here the CDR3 DNA reads TGTGCCAGTAGTATTCGGACAAGTCCCCGGGGCTACACCTTC.

This rearrangement joins TRBV19 to TRBJ1-5; TRBD1 might be the D (5 bases). CDR1 and CDR2 from the germline V gene are LNHDA and SQIVND (reference sequence). Trimming took off 4 bases at V and 3 bases at J, with 10 bases between the two ends. The CDR3 is made up of 14 amino acids. The chain's CDR3 is CASSTRQYNQPQHF. CDR3 nucleotides: TGTGCCAGTAGTACTCGACAGTACAATCAGCCCCAGCATTTT.

V is TRBV7-2 and J is TRBJ1-6, with a tentative D call TRBD1 (5 bases). CDR3 length: 15 residues. The V end lost 5 bases, the J end lost 7 bases, and 15 bases lay between the germline ends. The germline CDR1 and CDR2 sequences are SGHTA and FQGNSA. CDR3 in DNA: TGTGCCAGCAGCGTCCAAGGGGCTAGGAATTCACCCCTCCACTTT. Protein sequence: CASSVQGARNSPLHF.

The V call is TRBV4-1, the J call TRBJ2-7, with 7 bases lining up with TRBD1. Germline CDR1 and CDR2: MGHRA and YSYEKL. This CDR3 spans 14 amino acids. Losses at the gene ends were 2 bases for V and 3 bases for J; bases not matched to a gene: 4. This chain's CDR3 is CASSQRDSGYEQYF. The DNA for the CDR3 is TGCGCCAGCAGCCAAAGGGACAGCGGCTACGAGCAGTACTTC.